This passage covers 5 T cell receptor beta chains from one sample sequenced in a study of cytomegalovirus exposure and HLA in healthy donors. The PCR was carried out with 60 Vbeta primers and 13 Jbeta primers. TCRdb's table, derived via immunoSEQ multiplex PCR, lists solely in-frame clones and lacks some. In the table there are about 180,000 clones, around three quarters of which are singletons. The sequencing sample was made of PBMCs. These receptors all stem from a woman younger than 45 in good health and CMV-seronegative.

The chain has TRBV9 and TRBJ2-1, with TRBD2 identical over 10 bases. With V trimmed by 0 bases and J by 2 bases, 2 bases remained unmatched. CDR1 SGDLS and CDR2 YYNGEE come from the germline V gene. This CDR3 contains 16 residues. The CDR3 loop is CASSVALAGTYNEQFF. CDR3 coding DNA: TGTGCCAGCAGCGTAGCACTAGCGGGAACCTACAATGAGCAGTTCTTC. Drawing the rest from reference TRBV9 and TRBJ2-1, the complete variable domain is DSGVTQTPKHLITATGQRVTLRCSPRSGDLSVYWYQQSLDQGLQFLIQYYNGEERAKGNILERFSAQQFPDLHSELNLSSLELGDSALYFCASSVALAGTYNEQFFGPGTRLTVL.

V and J are TRBV5-1 and TRBJ2-3; TRBD1 matches at 8 bases. The CDR3 has 14 amino acids. CDR1 and CDR2 from the germline V gene are SGHRS and YFSETQ. V dropped 4 bases and J dropped 4; count of bases not matched to a gene: 5. The CDR3 bases are TGCGCCAGCAGCAGTAAGACAGGGGCAGATACGCAGTATTTT. This codes for CASSSKTGADTQYF.

This clone was detected only once. The chain uses TRBV6-1 and TRBJ2-3; perhaps TRBD2 as D (6 bases). Trimming removed 6 bases at V and 2 bases at J, with 15 bases between. Germline values: CDR1 MNHNS, CDR2 SASEGT. CDR3 length: 15 residues. Written as DNA, the CDR3 is TGTGCCAGCAGCGCTAATGGGGGGTCCACAGATACGCAGTATTTT. Its protein product is CASSANGGSTDTQYF.

The J gene is TRBJ1-6, the V gene TRBV18, with D maybe TRBD1 (5 bases). Trimming took 3 bases from V and 4 from J, leaving 10 bases between them. This CDR3 comprises 15 residues. The germline V gene encodes CDR1 KGHSH and CDR2 LQKENI. The DNA for the CDR3 is TGTGCCAGCTCACCTTCCGGGGGTTATAATTCACCCCTCCACTTT. It specifies CASSPSGGYNSPLHF.

The chain carries TRBV4-3 and TRBJ1-3, with D hard to call. Trimming stripped 3 bases from V and 0 bases from J, with 12 bases between. CDR1 and CDR2 (germline): LGHNA, YSLEER. The CDR3 totals 16 residues. CDR3 sequence reads: CASSHGEEFSGNTIYF. CDR3 nucleotides: TGCGCCAGCAGCCATGGGGAGGAATTCTCTGGAAACACCATATATTTT.